A single TCR beta chain is shown here with its context. Its antigen is not known. With template switching, a universal primer site was added, and the cDNA carried unique molecular identifiers. Each CDR3 protein gets one entry after TCRdb re-called the 5' RACE reads with MiXCR. The sample contains hundreds of thousands of distinct CDR3 sequences, approximately 9% of which appear only once. The data derive from a study of identical twins. Study-level points and caveats: Among monozygotic twins, out-of-frame TCR alpha sharing exceeded what models predicted. Alpha sequences that were out-of-frame and twin-shared showed an excess of low generation probability.

Germline CDR1 is LNHDA and CDR2 is SQIVND (reference sequence). The CDR3 totals 16 residues. V lost 5 bases and J lost 0, with 17 bases in between. These records were also assigned to another study, of yellow fever vaccine responses in identical twins. This second study notes: As reported, the vaccine T cell response of twins seemed partly convergent and partly personalized.

The TCR comes from a young woman in good health. V and J are TRBV19 and TRBJ2-7, with D unclear. Sequencing was done on a sample of PBMCs. The CDR3 loop reads CASSENWAGSSYEQYF. For the CDR3, the DNA is TGTGCCAGTAGTGAGAATTGGGCAGGTTCCTCCTACGAGCAGTACTTC.